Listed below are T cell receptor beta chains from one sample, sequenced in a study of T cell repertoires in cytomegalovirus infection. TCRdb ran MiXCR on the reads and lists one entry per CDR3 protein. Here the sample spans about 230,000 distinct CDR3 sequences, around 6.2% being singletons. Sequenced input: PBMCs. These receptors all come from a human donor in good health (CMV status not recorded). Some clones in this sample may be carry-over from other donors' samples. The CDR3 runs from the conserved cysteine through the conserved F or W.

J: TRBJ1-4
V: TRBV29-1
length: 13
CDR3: CSVQDRVHEKLFF

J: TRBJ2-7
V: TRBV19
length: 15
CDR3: CASSIGGTGSYEQYF

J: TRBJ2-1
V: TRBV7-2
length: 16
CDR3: CASSLEASGAKNEQFF

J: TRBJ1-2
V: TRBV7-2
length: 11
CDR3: CASSRFAGYTF

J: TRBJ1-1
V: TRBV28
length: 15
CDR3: CASSGPGARNTEAFF

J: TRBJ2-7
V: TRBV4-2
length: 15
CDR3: CASSPYLAGAYEQYF

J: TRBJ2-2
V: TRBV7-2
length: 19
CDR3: CASGRVTSGVLQGTGELFF

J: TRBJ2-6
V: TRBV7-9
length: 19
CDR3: CASSPTASGITSGANVLTF

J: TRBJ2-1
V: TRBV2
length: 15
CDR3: CASRVSGGAYNEQFF

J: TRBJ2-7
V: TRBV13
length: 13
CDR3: CATSAGGIYEQYF

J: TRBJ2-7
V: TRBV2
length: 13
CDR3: CASGDRSSYEQYF

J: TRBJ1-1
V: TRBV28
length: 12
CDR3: CASCPGNTEAFF

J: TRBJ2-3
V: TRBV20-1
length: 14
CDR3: CSAQAGGDTDTQYF

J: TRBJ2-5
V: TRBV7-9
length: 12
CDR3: CASRQGGETQYF

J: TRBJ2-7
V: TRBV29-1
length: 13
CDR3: CSAATSEFYEQYF

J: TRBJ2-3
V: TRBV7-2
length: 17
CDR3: CASSPQNSGGTTDTQYF

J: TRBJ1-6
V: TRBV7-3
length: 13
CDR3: CASSLIRDSPLHF

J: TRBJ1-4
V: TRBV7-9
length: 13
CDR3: CASGSPGREKLFF

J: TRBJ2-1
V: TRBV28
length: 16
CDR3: CASSSIPGQGGYEQFF

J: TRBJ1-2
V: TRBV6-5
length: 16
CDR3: CASSSNTIDRNYGYTF

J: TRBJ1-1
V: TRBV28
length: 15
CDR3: CASSLQLGTSAEAFF

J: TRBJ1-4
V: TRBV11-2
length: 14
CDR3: CASSLDGPNEKLFF

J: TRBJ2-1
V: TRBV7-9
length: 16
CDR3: CASSPVPGGVYNEQFF

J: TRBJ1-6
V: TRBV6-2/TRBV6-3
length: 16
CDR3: CASSSSGTGLNSPLHF

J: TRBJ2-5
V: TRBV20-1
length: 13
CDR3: CSARELGRETQYF

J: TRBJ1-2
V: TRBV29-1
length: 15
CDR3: CSHSSLSDRGNGYTF

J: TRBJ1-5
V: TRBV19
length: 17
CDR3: CASSWALLPAQGQPQHF

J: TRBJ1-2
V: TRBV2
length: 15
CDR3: CASSVDRDGVYGYTF

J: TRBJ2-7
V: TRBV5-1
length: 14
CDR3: CASSLAVRAYEQYF

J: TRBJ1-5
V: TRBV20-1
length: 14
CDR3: CSASYRGSNQPQHF

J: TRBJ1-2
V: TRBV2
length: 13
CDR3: CASPTQGSYGYTF

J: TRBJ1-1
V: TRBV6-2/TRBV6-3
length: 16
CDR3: CASSYPHAGRSTEAFF

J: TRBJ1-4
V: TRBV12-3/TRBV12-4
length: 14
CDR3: CASSPGTGNEKLFF

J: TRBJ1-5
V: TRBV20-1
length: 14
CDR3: CSALSDRADQPQHF

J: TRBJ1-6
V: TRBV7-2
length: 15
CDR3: CASSLGSVQGSPLHF

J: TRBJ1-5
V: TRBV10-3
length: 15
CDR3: CAISQGGGSNQPQHF

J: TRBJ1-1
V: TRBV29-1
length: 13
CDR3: CSVEDPGFTEAFF

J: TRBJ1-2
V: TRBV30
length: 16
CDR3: CASSDQTTQANYGYTF

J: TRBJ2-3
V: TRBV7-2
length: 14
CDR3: CASSRLAGGDTQYF

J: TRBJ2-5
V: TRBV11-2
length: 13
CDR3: CASSLGTRETQYF